This TCR beta chain appears in the sequencing data of a study of cytomegalovirus exposure and HLA in healthy donors. Study findings and constraints: Later analysis showed TCR association rates varying by HLA locus, highest for DRB1 and lowest for HLA-C.

About this clone itself: As yet, its antigen is unknown.

CDR1 SGHTA and CDR2 FQGNSA come from the germline V gene. The length of the CDR3 is 15 residues. V lost 2 bases, J lost 3 bases, and 1 base stayed unmatched. The PCR made use of 60 Vbeta and 13 Jbeta primers. Sequencing used immunoSEQ multiplex PCR; TCRdb keeps in-frame clones, though not all of them. The sample holds around 100,000 clones, roughly 80% seen once. Material: PBMCs. This TCR was sampled from a man aged 25-40 years in good health and CMV-seropositive. V is TRBV7-2 and J is TRBJ2-1; 10 bases match TRBD2. CDR3 loop: CASSLTSGVYNEQFF. Written as DNA, the CDR3 is TGTGCCAGCAGCTTAACTAGCGGGGTCTACAATGAGCAGTTCTTC. The variable domain in full, completed from reference TRBV7-2 and TRBJ2-1, reads GAGVSQSPSNKVTEKGKDVELRCDPISGHTALYWYRQSLGQGLEFLIYFQGNSAPDKSGLPSDRFSAERTGGSVSTLTIQRTQQEDSAVYLCASSLTSGVYNEQFFGPGTRLTVL.